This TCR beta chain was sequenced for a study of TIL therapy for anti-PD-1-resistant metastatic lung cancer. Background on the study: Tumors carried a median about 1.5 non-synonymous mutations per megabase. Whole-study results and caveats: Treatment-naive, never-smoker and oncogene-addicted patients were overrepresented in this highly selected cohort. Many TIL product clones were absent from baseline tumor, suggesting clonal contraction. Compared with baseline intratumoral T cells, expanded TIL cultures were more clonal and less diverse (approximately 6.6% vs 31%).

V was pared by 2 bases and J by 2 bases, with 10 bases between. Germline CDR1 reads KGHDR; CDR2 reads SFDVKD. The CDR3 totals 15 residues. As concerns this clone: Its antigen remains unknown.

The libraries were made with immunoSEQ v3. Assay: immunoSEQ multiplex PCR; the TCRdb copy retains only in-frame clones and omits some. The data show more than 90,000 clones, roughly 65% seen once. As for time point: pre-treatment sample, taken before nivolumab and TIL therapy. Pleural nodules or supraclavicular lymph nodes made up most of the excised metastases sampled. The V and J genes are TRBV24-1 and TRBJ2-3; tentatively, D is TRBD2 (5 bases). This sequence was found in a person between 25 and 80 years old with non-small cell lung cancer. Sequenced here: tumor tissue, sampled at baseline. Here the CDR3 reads CATSDYGGFTDTQYF. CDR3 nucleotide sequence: TGTGCCACCAGTGATTATGGAGGATTCACAGATACGCAGTATTTT.